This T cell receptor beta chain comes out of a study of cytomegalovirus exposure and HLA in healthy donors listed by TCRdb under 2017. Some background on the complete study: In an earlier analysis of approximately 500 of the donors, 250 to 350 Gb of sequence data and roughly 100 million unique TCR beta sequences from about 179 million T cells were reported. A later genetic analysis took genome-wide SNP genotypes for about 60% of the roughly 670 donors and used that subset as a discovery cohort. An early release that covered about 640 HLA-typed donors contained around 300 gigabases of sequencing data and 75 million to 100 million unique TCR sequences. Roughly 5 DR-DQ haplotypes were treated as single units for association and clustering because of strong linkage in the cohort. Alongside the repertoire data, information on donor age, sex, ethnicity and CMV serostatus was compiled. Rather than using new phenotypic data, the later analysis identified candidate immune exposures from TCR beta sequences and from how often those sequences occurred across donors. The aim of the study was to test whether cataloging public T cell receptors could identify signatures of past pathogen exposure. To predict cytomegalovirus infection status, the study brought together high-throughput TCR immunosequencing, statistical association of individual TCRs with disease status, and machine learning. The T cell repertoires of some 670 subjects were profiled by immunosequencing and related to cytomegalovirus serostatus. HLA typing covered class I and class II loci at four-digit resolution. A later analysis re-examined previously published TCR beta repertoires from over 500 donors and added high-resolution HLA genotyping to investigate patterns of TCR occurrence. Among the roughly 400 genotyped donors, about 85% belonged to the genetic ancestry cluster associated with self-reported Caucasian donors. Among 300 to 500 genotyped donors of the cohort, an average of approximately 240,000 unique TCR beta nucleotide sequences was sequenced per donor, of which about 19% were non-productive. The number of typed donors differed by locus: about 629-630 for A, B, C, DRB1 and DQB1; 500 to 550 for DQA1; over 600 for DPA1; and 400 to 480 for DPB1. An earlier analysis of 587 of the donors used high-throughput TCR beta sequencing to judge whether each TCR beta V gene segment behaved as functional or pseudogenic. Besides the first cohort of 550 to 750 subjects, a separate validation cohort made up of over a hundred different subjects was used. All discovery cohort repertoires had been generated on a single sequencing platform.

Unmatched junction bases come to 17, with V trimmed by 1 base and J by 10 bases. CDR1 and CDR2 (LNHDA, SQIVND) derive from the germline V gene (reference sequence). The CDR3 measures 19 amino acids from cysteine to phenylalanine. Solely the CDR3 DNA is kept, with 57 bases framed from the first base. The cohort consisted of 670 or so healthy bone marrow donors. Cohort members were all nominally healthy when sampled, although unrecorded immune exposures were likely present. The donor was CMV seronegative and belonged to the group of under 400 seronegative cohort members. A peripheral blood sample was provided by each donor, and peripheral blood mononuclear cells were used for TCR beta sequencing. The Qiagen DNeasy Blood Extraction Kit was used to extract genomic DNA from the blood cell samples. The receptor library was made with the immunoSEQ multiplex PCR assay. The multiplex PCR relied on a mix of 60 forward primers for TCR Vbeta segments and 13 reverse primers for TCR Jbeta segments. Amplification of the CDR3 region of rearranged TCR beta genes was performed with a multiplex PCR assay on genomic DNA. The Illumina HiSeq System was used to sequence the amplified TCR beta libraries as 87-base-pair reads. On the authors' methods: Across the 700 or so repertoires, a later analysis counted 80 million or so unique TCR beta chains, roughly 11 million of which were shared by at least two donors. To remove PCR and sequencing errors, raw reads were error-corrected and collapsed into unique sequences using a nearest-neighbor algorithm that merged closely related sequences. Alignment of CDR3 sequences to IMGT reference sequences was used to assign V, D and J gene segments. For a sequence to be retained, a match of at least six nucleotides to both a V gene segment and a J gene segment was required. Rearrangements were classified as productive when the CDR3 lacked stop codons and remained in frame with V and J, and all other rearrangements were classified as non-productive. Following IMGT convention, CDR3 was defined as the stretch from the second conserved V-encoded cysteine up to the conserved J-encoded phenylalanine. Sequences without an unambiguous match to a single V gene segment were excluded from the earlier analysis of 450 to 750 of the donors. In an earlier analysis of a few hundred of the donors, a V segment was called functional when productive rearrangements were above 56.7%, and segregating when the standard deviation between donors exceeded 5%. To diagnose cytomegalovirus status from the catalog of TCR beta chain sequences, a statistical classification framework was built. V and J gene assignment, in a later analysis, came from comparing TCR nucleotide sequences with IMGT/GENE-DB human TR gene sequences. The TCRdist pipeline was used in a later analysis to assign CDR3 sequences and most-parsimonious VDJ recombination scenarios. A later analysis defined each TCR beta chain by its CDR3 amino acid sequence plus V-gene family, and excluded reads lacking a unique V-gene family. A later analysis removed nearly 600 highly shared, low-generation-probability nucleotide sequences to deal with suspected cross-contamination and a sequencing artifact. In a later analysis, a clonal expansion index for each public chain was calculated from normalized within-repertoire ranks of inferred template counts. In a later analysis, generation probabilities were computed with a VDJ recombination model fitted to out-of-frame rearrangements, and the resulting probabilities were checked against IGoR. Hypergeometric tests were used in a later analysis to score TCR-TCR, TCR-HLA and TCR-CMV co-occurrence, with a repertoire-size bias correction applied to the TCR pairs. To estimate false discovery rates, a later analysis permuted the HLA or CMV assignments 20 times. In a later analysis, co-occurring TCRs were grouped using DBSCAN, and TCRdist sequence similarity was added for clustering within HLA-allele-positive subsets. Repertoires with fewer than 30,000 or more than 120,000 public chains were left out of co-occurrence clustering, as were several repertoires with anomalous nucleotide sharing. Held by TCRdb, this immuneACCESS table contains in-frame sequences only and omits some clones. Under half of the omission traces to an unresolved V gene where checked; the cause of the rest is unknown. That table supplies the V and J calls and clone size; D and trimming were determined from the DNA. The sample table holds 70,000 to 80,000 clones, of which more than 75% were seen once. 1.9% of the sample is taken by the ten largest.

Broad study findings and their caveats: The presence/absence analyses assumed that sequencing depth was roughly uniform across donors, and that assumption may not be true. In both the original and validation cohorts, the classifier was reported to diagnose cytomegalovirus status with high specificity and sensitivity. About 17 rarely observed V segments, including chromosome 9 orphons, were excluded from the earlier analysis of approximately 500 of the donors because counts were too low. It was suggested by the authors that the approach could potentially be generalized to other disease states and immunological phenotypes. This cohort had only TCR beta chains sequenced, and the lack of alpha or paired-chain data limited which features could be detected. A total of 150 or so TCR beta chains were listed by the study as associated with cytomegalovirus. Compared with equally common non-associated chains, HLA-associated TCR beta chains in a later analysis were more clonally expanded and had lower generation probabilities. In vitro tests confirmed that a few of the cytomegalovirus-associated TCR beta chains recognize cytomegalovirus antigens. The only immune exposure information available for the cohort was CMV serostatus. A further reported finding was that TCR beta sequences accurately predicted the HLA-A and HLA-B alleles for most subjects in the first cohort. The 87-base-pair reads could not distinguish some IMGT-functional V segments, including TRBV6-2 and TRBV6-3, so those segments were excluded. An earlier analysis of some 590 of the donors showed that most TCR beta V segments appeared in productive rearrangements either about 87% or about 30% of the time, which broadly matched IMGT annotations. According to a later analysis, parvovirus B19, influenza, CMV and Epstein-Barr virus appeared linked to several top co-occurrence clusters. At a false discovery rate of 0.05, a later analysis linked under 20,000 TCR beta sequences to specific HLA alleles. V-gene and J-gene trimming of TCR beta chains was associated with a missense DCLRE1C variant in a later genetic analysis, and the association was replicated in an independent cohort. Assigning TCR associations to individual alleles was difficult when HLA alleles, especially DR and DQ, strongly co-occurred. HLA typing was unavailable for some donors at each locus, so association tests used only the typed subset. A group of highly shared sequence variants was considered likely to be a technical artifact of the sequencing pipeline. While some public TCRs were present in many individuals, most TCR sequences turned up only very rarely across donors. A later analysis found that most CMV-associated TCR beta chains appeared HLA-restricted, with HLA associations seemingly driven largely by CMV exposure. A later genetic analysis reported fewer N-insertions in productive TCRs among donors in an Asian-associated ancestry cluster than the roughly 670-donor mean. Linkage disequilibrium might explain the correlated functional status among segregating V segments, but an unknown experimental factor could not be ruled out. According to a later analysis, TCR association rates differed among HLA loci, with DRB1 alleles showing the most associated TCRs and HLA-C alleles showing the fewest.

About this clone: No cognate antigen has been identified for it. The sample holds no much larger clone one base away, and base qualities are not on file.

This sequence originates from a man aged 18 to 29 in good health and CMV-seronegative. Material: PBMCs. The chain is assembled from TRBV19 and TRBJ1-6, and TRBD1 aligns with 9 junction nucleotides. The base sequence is TGTGCCAGTAGTATAGTTTGGACAGGGGCCAACGCGTTCGGATCACCCCTCCACTTT. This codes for CASSIVWTGANAFGSPLHF.